This entry lists 30 T cell receptor beta chains sequenced from one sample in a study of OX40 agonist ivuxolimab in advanced cancers. The method was immunoSEQ multiplex PCR; TCRdb's version includes in-frame clones alone and lacks a portion of them. The sample carries around 33,000 clones, 92% recorded once. The source material was CD4+ or CD8+ T cells sorted from blood, sampled in a trial of the OX40 agonist ivuxolimab. Every receptor here comes from an adult with an advanced solid tumor such as melanoma, head and neck, liver or kidney cancer.

The CDR3 sequence is CAISESSDRGQEAFF. CDR3 coding DNA: TGTGCCATCAGTGAGTCGTCGGACAGGGGGCAGGAAGCTTTCTTT. This chain links TRBV10-3 with TRBJ1-1; 11 nucleotides agree with TRBD1. The CDR3 extends over 15 amino acids. With 0 bases clipped from V and 8 bases from J, the junction kept 5 bases outside the gene matches. The germline CDR1 and CDR2 sequences are ENHRY and SYGVKD.

The chain has TRBV28 and TRBJ2-2; 7 bases fit TRBD2. The CDR3 contains 15 residues. V was pared by 6 bases and J by 0 bases, with 4 bases of the junction left unmatched. Germline CDR1 reads MDHEN; CDR2 reads SYDVKM. In DNA form, the CDR3 reads TGTGCCAGCAGCAGCGGACTAGCGAACACCGGGGAGCTGTTTTTT. Translated: CASSSGLANTGELFF.

This clone has just one count. V gene TRBV7-9 combines with J gene TRBJ2-7; possibly TRBD2 for D (5 bases). The germline V gene encodes CDR1 SEHNR and CDR2 FQNEAQ (reference sequence). The CDR3 has 15 residues. The ends were cut back, 5 bases at V and 1 base at J, with 15 bases in the middle. DNA of the CDR3: TGTGCCAGCAGCGGAGGACCTCGTCTATCCTACGAGCAGTACTTC. This sequence encodes CASSGGPRLSYEQYF.

This clone was found once. This rearrangement joins TRBV28 to TRBJ2-5; maybe TRBD1 (5 bases). In germline, CDR1 is MDHEN, CDR2 SYDVKM. This CDR3 is built from 14 residues. Between the trimmed V and J ends, which lost 6 bases and 5 bases, there was a span of 16 bases. This CDR3 reads CASRVGVAVETQYF. DNA of the CDR3: TGTGCCAGCAGGGTAGGGGTCGCAGTGGAGACCCAGTACTTC.

The chain combines TRBV19 with TRBJ1-6, with unresolved D. The CDR3 spans 14 residues. Between the trimmed V and J ends, which lost 8 bases and 5 bases, there was a span of 13 bases. Germline loops: CDR1 LNHDA, CDR2 SQIVND (reference sequence). The CDR3 loop reads CASAPGTHNSPLHF. CDR3 nucleotides: TGTGCCAGTGCCCCGGGCACTCATAATTCACCCCTCCACTTT.

This chain uses TRBV18 with TRBJ1-1; D gene unclear. Trimming left V 5 bases short and J 5 bases short, with 12 bases between. The CDR3 is 13 residues long. Germline V gene sequence: CDR1 KGHSH, CDR2 LQKENI. The DNA of the CDR3 is TGTGCCAGCTCAGGCCAGGAGGGAACTGAAGCTTTCTTT. Translation gives CASSGQEGTEAFF.

The chain recombines TRBV5-4 with TRBJ1-3; 7 nucleotides agree with TRBD1. Trimming at V came to 0 bases and at J to 3 bases, leaving 3 bases not matched to a gene. The germline gives CDR1 SGHNT, CDR2 YYREEE (reference sequence). The CDR3 spans 15 residues. CDR3 in DNA: TGTGCCAGCAGCTTGGACAGGGGAGTTGGAAACACCATATATTTT. Protein: CASSLDRGVGNTIYF.

The chain recombines TRBV7-2 with TRBJ2-5; D gene unclear. There are 13 residues in the CDR3. The V end lost 5 bases, the J end lost 5 bases, and 12 bases lay between the germline ends. Germline V gives CDR1 SGHTA, CDR2 FQGNSA. The CDR3 sequence is CASSLLFSETQYF. DNA of the CDR3: TGTGCCAGCAGCCTCCTCTTTTCCGAGACCCAGTACTTC.

V usage is TRBV30 and J usage is TRBJ2-3, with 11 bases that match TRBD2. Germline CDR1 is GTSNPN and CDR2 is SVGIG (reference sequence). V dropped 7 bases and J dropped 5; count of bases not matched to a gene: 8. CDR3 length: 14 amino acids. CDR3: CASGSGGGGDTQYF. CDR3 coding DNA: TGTGCCTCGGGTAGCGGGGGGGGCGGAGATACGCAGTATTTT.

The DNA of the CDR3 is TGTGCCAGCAGCACCGCAGGGCTGACTGAAGCTTTCTTT. Protein sequence: CASSTAGLTEAFF. The genes are TRBV7-9 and TRBJ1-1; tentative D call: TRBD1 (5 bases). The V and J ends lost 5 bases and 5 bases respectively, with 12 bases between them. The germline V gene encodes CDR1 SEHNR and CDR2 FQNEAQ (reference sequence). The CDR3 runs 13 residues.

The sample holds one count of this clone. The gene calls are TRBV6-4 and TRBJ1-1; 7 bases fit TRBD1. The CDR3 sequence is 13 residues long. With V trimmed by 0 bases and J by 5 bases, 0 bases remained unmatched. Germline V gene lookup returns CDR1 MRHNA and CDR2 SNTAGT. The CDR3 spells CASSDSTGTEAFF. In nucleotides, the CDR3 is TGTGCCAGCAGTGACTCGACAGGGACTGAAGCTTTCTTT.

CDR3 nucleotide sequence: TGTGCCAGCAGCCAAGATTTTCGGACGATTTACAATGAGCAGTTCTTC. This gives the protein CASSQDFRTIYNEQFF. The rearrangement uses TRBV4-2 and TRBJ2-1; D not resolved. V dropped 0 bases and J dropped 4 bases, with 13 bases sitting between them. CDR3 length: 16 residues. Germline lookup yields CDR1 LGHNA and CDR2 YNFKEQ.

The chain links TRBV29-1 to TRBJ2-5; D ambiguous. This CDR3 is 12 amino acids long. Trimming left V 4 bases short and J 2 bases short, with 8 bases between. CDR1 SQVTM and CDR2 ANQGSEA come from the germline V gene. The CDR3 reads CSVVEQQETQYF. In nucleotides, the CDR3 is TGCAGCGTTGTGGAGCAGCAAGAGACCCAGTACTTC.

The gene calls are TRBV28 and TRBJ1-1; D is unclear. Germline V gene sequence: CDR1 MDHEN, CDR2 SYDVKM. The V gene lost 2 bases and the J gene lost 10 bases, with 14 bases spanning the gap. CDR3 length: 13 amino acids. The CDR3 is CASSLEEGVGAFF. The CDR3 DNA sequence: TGTGCCAGCAGTTTAGAAGAGGGAGTAGGAGCTTTCTTT.

J is TRBJ1-2 and V is TRBV27; D gene unclear. The CDR3 is made up of 13 amino acids. Trimming left V 6 bases short and J 7 bases short, with 15 bases between. The germline V gene encodes CDR1 MNHEY and CDR2 SMNVEV (reference sequence). The CDR3 loop is CASSQEGASGYTF. CDR3 nucleotides: TGTGCCAGCAGCCAGGAGGGTGCTTCTGGCTACACCTTC.

The chain uses TRBV7-2 and TRBJ1-2; D not certain. Germline V gene lookup returns CDR1 SGHTA and CDR2 FQGNSA. The CDR3 has 14 residues. V lost 3 bases and J lost 4, with 12 bases in between. The CDR3 sequence: CASSLSDTSYGYTF. DNA of the CDR3: TGTGCCAGCAGCTTGTCAGATACAAGCTATGGCTACACCTTC.

This chain joins TRBV7-9 and TRBJ1-2; D unresolved. This CDR3 is built from 13 residues. Germline assignment: CDR1 SEHNR and CDR2 FQNEAQ (reference sequence). Deletions cut 5 bases from V and 6 bases from J, with 13 bases between. In DNA, the CDR3 is TGTGCCAGCAGCCCCGCGCACGGGGATGGCTACACCTTC. It specifies CASSPAHGDGYTF.

The rearrangement joins TRBV7-2 to TRBJ2-5; TRBD2 might be the D (6 bases). Trimming cost V 6 bases and J 5 bases, with 16 bases left between them. The CDR3 totals 14 residues. CDR1 is SGHTA and CDR2 is FQGNSA in the germline V gene. The CDR3 DNA is TGTGCCAGCAGTCCGGAGGGCGTACGGGAGACCCAGTACTTC. The encoded protein is CASSPEGVRETQYF.

Here the CDR3 reads CASSLDGGETDTQYF. The CDR3 nucleotides are TGTGCCAGCAGCTTAGACGGGGGGGAGACAGATACGCAGTATTTT. The rearrangement links TRBV11-2 to TRBJ2-3; TRBD2 agrees at 8 bases. V was pared by 0 bases and J by 3 bases, with 2 bases of the junction left unmatched. The germline CDR1 and CDR2 sequences are SGHAT and FQNNGV. The length of the CDR3 is 15 residues.

CDR3 region: CASSTSGSVYEQYF. CDR3 nucleotide sequence: TGTGCCAGCAGTACTAGCGGGAGCGTCTACGAGCAGTACTTC. The chain is built from TRBV6-1 and TRBJ2-7; 11 bases agree with TRBD2. The CDR3 is 14 amino acids. Germline V CDR1 and CDR2: MNHNS, SASEGT. Germline trimming cut 5 bases from V and 3 bases from J; bases unmatched to any gene: 3.

The genes are TRBV6-1 and TRBJ1-1; no reliable D call. The CDR3 sequence is 14 residues long. CDR1 is MNHNS, CDR2 SASEGT, per germline. Trimming took 7 bases from V and 6 from J, leaving 18 bases between them. The CDR3 sequence is CASTPGGEWAEAFF. The DNA of the CDR3 is TGTGCCAGCACCCCTGGAGGCGAGTGGGCTGAAGCTTTCTTT.

The gene calls are TRBV2 and TRBJ1-1, with 9 bases matching TRBD1. This CDR3 contains 14 residues. The junction had 4 bases not matched to a gene; V was cut back by 7 bases and J by 1 base. Germline CDR1 and CDR2: SNHLY and FYNNEI. The CDR3 region is CASTWTGENTEAFF. CDR3 nucleotide sequence: TGTGCCAGCACCTGGACAGGGGAGAACACTGAAGCTTTCTTT.

The sample holds one count of this clone. This chain joins TRBV27 and TRBJ2-2, with 7 positions matching TRBD2. Per germline, CDR1 MNHEY and CDR2 SMNVEV (reference sequence). The ends lost 6 bases at V and 6 bases at J; junction bases unmatched: 10. This CDR3 region has 15 residues. The CDR3 DNA is TGTGCCAGCAGGCCGGGAGGAGTAGCGGCCGGGGAGCTGTTTTTT. It translates to CASRPGGVAAGELFF.

The chain couples TRBV19 to TRBJ1-5; D possibly corresponds to TRBD1 (5 bases). The CDR3 is made up of 14 amino acids. Germline CDR1 is LNHDA and CDR2 is SQIVND (reference sequence). Trimming pared 0 bases from V and 5 bases from J, leaving 8 bases between. This CDR3 is CASSIDRGDQPQHF. As DNA, the CDR3 is TGTGCCAGTAGTATAGATCGAGGGGATCAGCCCCAGCATTTT.

V is TRBV7-8 and J is TRBJ2-1, with a tentative D call TRBD2 (5 bases). The length of the CDR3 is 12 residues. V dropped 0 bases and J dropped 13 bases, with 10 bases sitting between them. Germline V gives CDR1 SGHVS, CDR2 FQNEAQ. The CDR3, as DNA: TGTGCCAGCAGCTTAGCACGAGCGGTTCAGTTCTTC. Its protein product is CASSLARAVQFF.

The rearrangement uses TRBV5-5 and TRBJ2-1, with a tentative D call TRBD1 (6 bases). The CDR3 has 15 residues. V lost 2 bases and J 4 bases, leaving 13 bases between the germline ends. Germline loops: CDR1 SGHKS, CDR2 YYEKEE (reference sequence). The CDR3 DNA is TGTGCCAGCAGCTTTGACCCAGGGGTGTACAATGAGCAGTTCTTC. Its protein is CASSFDPGVYNEQFF. The variable domain in full, completed from reference TRBV5-5 and TRBJ2-1, reads DAGVTQSPTHLIKTRGQQVTLRCSPISGHKSVSWYQQVLGQGPQFIFQYYEKEERGRGNFPDRFSARQFPNYSSELNVNALLLGDSALYLCASSFDPGVYNEQFFGPGTRLTVL.

The chain has TRBV2 and TRBJ1-2; D may be TRBD1 (6 bases). CDR1 and CDR2 (germline): SNHLY, FYNNEI. The CDR3 sequence is 15 residues long. V dropped 0 bases and J dropped 7 bases, with 15 bases sitting between them. Written as DNA, the CDR3 is TGTGCCAGCAGTGAAGCGCGGGGGGCACAGCGTGGCTACACCTTC. Translation: CASSEARGAQRGYTF.

This chain links TRBV30 with TRBJ1-6; D not certain. The CDR3 runs 11 residues. V lost 3 bases and J 8 bases, leaving 5 bases between the germline ends. Germline lookup yields CDR1 GTSNPN and CDR2 SVGIG (reference sequence). CDR3 residues: CAWRRDSPLHF. The CDR3 DNA is TGTGCCTGGAGGCGGGATTCACCCCTCCACTTT.

The chain is built from TRBV27 and TRBJ2-1; D unresolved. V lost 6 bases and J 1 base, leaving 10 bases between the germline ends. CDR3 length: 14 amino acids. CDR1 MNHEY and CDR2 SMNVEV come from the germline V gene (reference sequence). CDR3 amino acids: CASSTTASYNEQFF. The DNA of the CDR3 is TGTGCCAGCAGCACAACAGCTTCCTACAATGAGCAGTTCTTC.

This chain connects TRBV6-1 to TRBJ2-7; 8 nucleotides line up with TRBD2. The germline V gene has CDR1 MNHNS and CDR2 SASEGT. This CDR3 has 13 amino acids. J lost 5 bases, V lost 6 bases, and 6 bases had no gene match. CDR3 in DNA: TGTGCCAGCAGGGGACTAGACCGGCACGAGCAGTACTTC. As protein: CASRGLDRHEQYF.